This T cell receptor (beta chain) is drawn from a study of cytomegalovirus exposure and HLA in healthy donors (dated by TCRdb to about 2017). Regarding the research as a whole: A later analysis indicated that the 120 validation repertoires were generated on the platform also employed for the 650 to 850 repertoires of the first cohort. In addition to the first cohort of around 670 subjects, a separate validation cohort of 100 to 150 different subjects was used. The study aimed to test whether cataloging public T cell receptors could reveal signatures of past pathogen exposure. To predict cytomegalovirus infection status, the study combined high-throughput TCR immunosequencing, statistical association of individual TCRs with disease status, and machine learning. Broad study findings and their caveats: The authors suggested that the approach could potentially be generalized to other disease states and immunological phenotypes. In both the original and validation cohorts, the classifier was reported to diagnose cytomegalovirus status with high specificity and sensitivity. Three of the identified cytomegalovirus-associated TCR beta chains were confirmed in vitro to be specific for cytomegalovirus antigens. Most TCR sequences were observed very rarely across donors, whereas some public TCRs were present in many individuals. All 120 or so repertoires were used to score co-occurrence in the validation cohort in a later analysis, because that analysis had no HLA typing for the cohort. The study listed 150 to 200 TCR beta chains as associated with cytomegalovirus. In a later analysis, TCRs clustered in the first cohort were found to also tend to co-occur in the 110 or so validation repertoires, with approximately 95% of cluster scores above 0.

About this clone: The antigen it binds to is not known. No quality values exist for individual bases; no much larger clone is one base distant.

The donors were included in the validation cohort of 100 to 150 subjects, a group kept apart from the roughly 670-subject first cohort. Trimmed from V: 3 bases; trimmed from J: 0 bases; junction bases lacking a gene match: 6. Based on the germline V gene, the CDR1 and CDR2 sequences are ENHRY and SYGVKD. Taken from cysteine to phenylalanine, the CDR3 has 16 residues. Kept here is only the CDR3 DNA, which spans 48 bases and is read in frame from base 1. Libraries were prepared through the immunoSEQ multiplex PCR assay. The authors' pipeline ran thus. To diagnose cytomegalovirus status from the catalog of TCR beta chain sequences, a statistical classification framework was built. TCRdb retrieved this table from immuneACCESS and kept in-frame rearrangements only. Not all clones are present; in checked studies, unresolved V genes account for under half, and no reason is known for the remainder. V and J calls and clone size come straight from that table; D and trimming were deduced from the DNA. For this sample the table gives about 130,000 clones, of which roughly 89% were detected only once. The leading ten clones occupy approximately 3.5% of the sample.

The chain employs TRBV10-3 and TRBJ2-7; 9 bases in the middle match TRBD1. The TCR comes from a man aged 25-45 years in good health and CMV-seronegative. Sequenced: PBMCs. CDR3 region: CAISESRDRVSYEQYF. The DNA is TGTGCCATCAGTGAATCCAGGGACAGGGTCTCCTACGAGCAGTACTTC.